This TCR beta chain was documented in a study of T cell repertoires in cytomegalovirus infection. About the study: Both a matching HLA type and CMV infection were indicated by public TCR beta signatures. Study-wide findings and caveats: The cumulative frequency of public TCR beta families identified carriers of CMV plus the relevant HLA. CMV-specific HLA-C-restricted TCR beta clonotypes dominated the ex vivo response.

TCRdb analysed the reads with MiXCR anew, one entry per CDR3 protein. Among some 480,000 distinct CDR3 sequences, around 30% were seen once, and the ten largest hold 17%. In this sample, this clonotype turned up a few times. Its specificity is unknown. The CDR3 is 13 residues long. Trimming stripped 5 bases from V and 7 bases from J, with 14 bases between. The germline V gene encodes CDR1 SGHTA and CDR2 FQGNSA. The V gene is TRBV7-2, the J gene TRBJ2-5; D is unresolved. The receptor comes from a human donor in good health (CMV status not recorded). Some clones in this sample may be carry-over from other donors' samples. This material consisted of cultured PBMCs, taken from culture after CMV antigen stimulation. As DNA, the CDR3 is TGTGCCAGCAGCCCGACTTACCTTCTGACCCAGTACTTC. The encoded protein is CASSPTYLLTQYF.